A selection of T cell receptor beta chains follows, all from one sample in a study of blood T cell repertoires in COVID-19. The data were produced by immunoSEQ multiplex PCR, yet TCRdb's version contains in-frame clones alone and is incomplete. The sample records fewer than 250,000 clones, about 84% being singletons. The sequenced material came from peripheral blood. Receptors were obtained from a woman older than 75 with COVID-19, enrolled during active disease. CDR3s include the opening cysteine and the closing phenylalanine or tryptophan. D genes are given only for firm matches. Not every row has a clone size; where given, it reads once, few, many or a size class.

cdr3_aa	cdr3_nt	v_call	j_call	clone_size	d_call
CASSPPLGGQETQYF	TGTGCCAGCAGCCCCCCCCTTGGCGGCCAAGAGACCCAGTACTTC	TRBV5-5	TRBJ2-5	-	-
CASSLGDSETGELFF	TGTGCCAGCAGCTTAGGGGACAGTGAGACCGGGGAGCTGTTTTTT	TRBV11-2	TRBJ2-2	-	TRBD1
CASGSGVYNEQFF	TGTGCCAGCGGTAGCGGGGTGTACAATGAGCAGTTCTTC	TRBV14	TRBJ2-1	-	TRBD2
CASSIVGLNYGYTF	TGTGCCAGTAGTATAGTGGGGCTTAACTATGGCTACACCTTC	TRBV19	TRBJ1-2	-	-
CASSAPGTGLQPQHF	TGTGCCAGCAGTGCACCCGGGACAGGCTTACAGCCCCAGCATTTT	TRBV28	TRBJ1-5	once	TRBD1
CASRPTSGVETQYF	TGTGCCAGCAGGCCCACCTCAGGGGTAGAGACCCAGTACTTC	TRBV7-2	TRBJ2-5	-	-
CASSPTGLDYGYTF	TGTGCCAGCAGCCCGACAGGGTTGGACTATGGCTACACCTTC	TRBV9	TRBJ1-2	few	TRBD1
CASSSGGGPRAFF	TGTGCCAGCAGCTCAGGGGGAGGCCCGAGGGCTTTCTTT	TRBV9	TRBJ1-1	-	TRBD1
CASSPGQGPNYGYTF	TGTGCCAGCTCACCAGGACAGGGGCCGAACTATGGCTACACCTTC	TRBV18	TRBJ1-2	-	TRBD1
CASSLETQGAKAFF	TGTGCCAGCAGCTTAGAGACTCAGGGGGCAAAAGCTTTCTTT	TRBV11-2	TRBJ1-1	-	TRBD1
CASSANDRASNEKLFF	TGTGCCAGCAGCGCCAATGACAGGGCATCTAATGAAAAACTGTTTTTT	TRBV7-6	TRBJ1-4	-	TRBD1
CASSMIGQSNSPLHF	TGTGCCAGTAGTATGATAGGACAGAGTAATTCACCCCTCCACTTT	TRBV19	TRBJ1-6	-	-
CAWRPSGDTEAFF	TGTGCCTGGAGACCCTCAGGTGACACTGAAGCTTTCTTT	TRBV30	TRBJ1-1	-	-
CASSSSGSNTGELFF	TGCGCCAGCAGCTCTAGCGGGTCTAACACCGGGGAGCTGTTTTTT	TRBV5-1	TRBJ2-2	-	TRBD2
CSVPGGALNTEAFF	TGCAGCGTACCCGGTGGGGCGCTGAACACTGAAGCTTTCTTT	TRBV29-1	TRBJ1-1	few	-
CATLEISNTEAFF	TGTGCCACCCTGGAGATTTCGAACACTGAAGCTTTCTTT	TRBV12-3/TRBV12-4	TRBJ1-1	-	-
CASRLDSGVEAFF	TGCGCCAGCAGGCTCGATTCCGGGGTTGAAGCTTTCTTT	TRBV10-2	TRBJ1-1	once	-
CATSDRLAGNVLTF	TGTGCCACCAGTGATCGACTAGCGGGCAACGTCCTGACTTTC	TRBV24-1	TRBJ2-6	-	TRBD2
CASSIGAGVGETQYF	TGTGCCAGTAGTATAGGGGCAGGGGTAGGCGAGACCCAGTACTTC	TRBV19	TRBJ2-5	-	-
CASSQIRGAAKYSNQPQHF	TGTGCCAGCAGTCAGATTCGGGGGGCGGCTAAGTATAGCAATCAGCCCCAGCATTTT	TRBV27	TRBJ1-5	-	-
CASQQGQGAISTEAFF	TGTGCCAGCCAGCAAGGACAGGGGGCTATAAGTACTGAAGCTTTCTTT	TRBV7-9	TRBJ1-1	-	TRBD1
CASSPPDGRTEAFF	TGTGCCAGCAGTCCCCCTGATGGGCGTACTGAAGCTTTCTTT	TRBV7-2	TRBJ1-1	-	-
CASRPAGGQETQYF	TGTGCCAGCAGACCAGCGGGGGGGCAAGAGACCCAGTACTTC	TRBV28	TRBJ2-5	-	TRBD2
CASILGGSYGYTF	TGTGCCAGCATATTGGGGGGGTCCTATGGCTACACCTTC	TRBV28	TRBJ1-2	-	-